One sample yielded the 17 T cell receptor beta chains listed below, sequenced in a study of neoadjuvant anti-PD-1 for oral cavity cancer. Clones were read by immunoSEQ multiplex PCR, and TCRdb kept only the in-frame ones, dropping some. The sample consists of around 17,000 clones, about two thirds of them appearing once. Sample: PBMCs, taken before nivolumab (anti-PD-1) treatment. Source of these receptors: a person aged 40-85 years with oral cavity squamous cell carcinoma.

This chain links TRBV11-2 with TRBJ2-6; possible D gene TRBD1, 6 bases. This CDR3 has 18 residues. The germline gives CDR1 SGHAT, CDR2 FQNNGV. The V gene lost 4 bases and the J gene lost 0 bases, with 16 bases spanning the gap. DNA of the CDR3: TGTGCCAGCAGCTCGACAGGAAAGTCCCTCTCTGGGGCCAACGTCCTGACTTTC. Translating it yields CASSSTGKSLSGANVLTF.

In its sample, this clone was seen a few times. The chain combines TRBV27 with TRBJ1-2; a possible D gene is TRBD1 (6 bases). CDR1 and CDR2 (germline): MNHEY, SMNVEV (reference sequence). Deletions cut 2 bases from V and 11 bases from J, with 15 bases between. The length of the CDR3 is 13 residues. In nucleotides, the CDR3 is TGTGCCAGCAGTTTACCAGGGGCAGAGTTTTACACCTTC. Encoded protein: CASSLPGAEFYTF.

The chain couples TRBV5-1 to TRBJ2-5; TRBD2 agrees at 7 bases. This CDR3 spans 21 amino acids. Trimming removed 0 bases from V and 2 bases from J; junction bases left unmatched: 22. Germline CDR1 and CDR2: SGHRS and YFSETQ. This CDR3 is CASSLGREGLFSLSIQETQYF. CDR3 bases: TGCGCCAGCAGCTTGGGGAGGGAGGGCCTTTTCAGCCTCTCTATACAAGAGACCCAGTACTTC. Together with reference TRBV5-1 and TRBJ2-5, the CDR3 gives the full variable domain: KAGVTQTPRYLIKTRGQQVTLSCSPISGHRSVSWYQQTPGQGLQFLFEYFSETQRNKGNFPGRFSGRQFSNSRSEMNVSTLELGDSALYLCASSLGREGLFSLSIQETQYFGPGTRLLVL.

The chain couples TRBV10-3 to TRBJ2-5; D is possibly TRBD1 (5 bases). The V gene lost 3 bases and the J gene lost 5 bases, with 13 bases spanning the gap. CDR1 and CDR2 (germline): ENHRY, SYGVKD. The CDR3 has 14 residues. The CDR3 DNA reads TGTGCCATCAGTGAAACGAGAGCAGGGGAGACCCAGTACTTC. This sequence encodes CAISETRAGETQYF.

The V and J genes are TRBV2 and TRBJ1-5, with D perhaps matching TRBD1 (6 bases). This CDR3 spans 14 amino acids. Deletions cut 7 bases from V and 3 bases from J, with 13 bases between. Germline V lookup: CDR1 SNHLY, CDR2 FYNNEI. The CDR3 loop reads CASKQGLVNQPQHF. The DNA of the CDR3 is TGTGCCAGCAAGCAGGGGTTGGTCAATCAGCCCCAGCATTTT.

The V call is TRBV5-6, the J call TRBJ2-3, with 10 bases that match TRBD2. The CDR3 is made up of 16 amino acids. CDR1 and CDR2 from the germline V gene are SGHDT and YYEEEE. Losses at the gene ends were 2 bases for V and 4 bases for J; bases not matched to a gene: 7. CDR3 sequence: CASSFGLAAVPDTQYF. CDR3 nucleotides: TGTGCCAGCAGCTTCGGACTAGCGGCCGTCCCAGATACGCAGTATTTT.

This clone was seen only a few times. V and J are TRBV10-3 and TRBJ2-3, with TRBD2 as a possible D gene (5 bases). This CDR3 is 15 amino acids long. The V end lost 3 bases, the J end lost 3 bases, and 13 bases lay between the germline ends. Germline V gene lookup returns CDR1 ENHRY and CDR2 SYGVKD. CDR3 nucleotide sequence: TGTGCCATCAGTGAAAATCCGAGGGAGACAGATACGCAGTATTTT. Amino acid sequence: CAISENPRETDTQYF.

This clone was recorded a few times. The chain couples TRBV9 to TRBJ2-2; 14 bases fit TRBD2. Per germline, CDR1 SGDLS and CDR2 YYNGEE. V shed 3 bases and J 4 bases; nucleotides not matched to a gene: 2. This CDR3 spans 16 amino acids. The CDR3 nucleotides are TGTGCCAGCAGCGCCGGGACTAGCGGGAGCACCGGGGAGCTGTTTTTT. This sequence encodes CASSAGTSGSTGELFF.

The chain links TRBV29-1 to TRBJ2-3, with 7 bases identical to TRBD2. The CDR3 totals 13 residues. Germline V lookup: CDR1 SQVTM, CDR2 ANQGSEA. The CDR3 DNA sequence: TGCTCCCCTAGCGGCCTAAGCGCAGATACGCAGTATTTT. Protein sequence: CSPSGLSADTQYF.

The rearrangement joins TRBV5-8 to TRBJ1-1, with TRBD1 identical over 9 bases. Looked up from germline, CDR1 is SGHTS and CDR2 is YDEGEE. V trimming: 3 bases; J trimming: 3 bases; junction bases outside the gene matches: 6. The CDR3 sequence is 15 residues long. The CDR3 loop reads CASSSRDRVYTEAFF. DNA for the CDR3: TGTGCCAGCAGCTCCCGGGACAGGGTTTACACTGAAGCTTTCTTT.

This clone came up a few times. The chain combines TRBV7-9 with TRBJ2-7; 8 bases map to TRBD1. The CDR3 has 16 residues. The germline CDR1 and CDR2 sequences are SEHNR and FQNEAQ (reference sequence). J lost 0 bases, V lost 2 bases, and 6 bases had no gene match. CDR3 in amino acids: CASSLLGQANSYEQYF. The CDR3 region has the DNA TGTGCCAGCAGCTTATTGGGACAGGCGAACTCCTACGAGCAGTACTTC. The whole variable domain, filled in from reference TRBV7-9 and TRBJ2-7, reads DTGVSQNPRHKITKRGQNVTFRCDPISEHNRLYWYRQTLGQGPEFLTYFQNEAQLEKSRLLSDRFSAERPKGSFSTLEIQRTEQGDSAMYLCASSLLGQANSYEQYFGPGTRLTVT.

The chain recombines TRBV6-1 with TRBJ1-2; 11 nucleotides align to TRBD1. Germline CDR1 reads MNHNS; CDR2 reads SASEGT. The J segment lost 4 bases and the V segment lost 4 bases, leaving 8 bases of the junction unmatched. CDR3 size: 16 residues. In DNA form, the CDR3 reads TGTGCCAGCAGTGCCCTGAGGACAGGGGGCGGCTATGGCTACACCTTC. Its protein product is CASSALRTGGGYGYTF.

The CDR3 DNA reads as TGCGCCAGCAGTGAAACGGGGGGCTACGAGCAGTACTTC. Encoded protein: CASSETGGYEQYF. The V call is TRBV10-1, the J call TRBJ2-7, with 7 bases aligning to TRBD2. CDR1 and CDR2 (germline): WNHNN, SYGVQD (reference sequence). The length of the CDR3 is 13 residues. V lost 3 bases, J lost 3 bases, and 2 bases stayed unmatched.

The gene calls are TRBV7-6 and TRBJ1-3, with 8 bases that match TRBD1. Germline V gene sequence: CDR1 SGHVS, CDR2 FNYEAQ. The trim removed 1 base at V and 1 base at J, leaving 6 bases unmatched. There are 17 residues in the CDR3. CDR3 nucleotide sequence: TGTGCCAGCAGCTTAGTTCAGGGGGCAATTTCTGGAAACACCATATATTTT. Protein sequence: CASSLVQGAISGNTIYF.

V gene TRBV5-1 combines with J gene TRBJ1-1, with a possible D match to TRBD1 (5 bases). The germline V gene encodes CDR1 SGHRS and CDR2 YFSETQ. This CDR3 has 15 amino acids. The V end was cut by 1 base, the J end by 1 base, with 11 bases between. The CDR3 sequence: CASSLFRGENTEAFF. The CDR3, as DNA: TGCGCCAGCAGCTTGTTTAGGGGTGAGAACACTGAAGCTTTCTTT.

This chain connects TRBV18 to TRBJ1-2; D is perhaps TRBD1 (5 bases). V lost 3 bases to trimming and J lost 8 bases, with 16 bases between them. The CDR3 is made up of 14 amino acids. The V gene's germline CDR1 is KGHSH and CDR2 LQKENI. CDR3 in DNA: TGTGCCAGCTCACCGGGGACGTCAGGGTTGGGCTACACCTTC. Translated, it gives CASSPGTSGLGYTF.

This clone was counted between two and nine times. One junction end disagrees with the germline gene, perhaps due to a read error. This CDR3 is CASSLEGISTTSYNEQFF. Written as DNA, the CDR3 is TGTGCTAGCAGCTTAGAGGGGATTAGTACCACGTCCTACAATGAGCAGTTCTTC. The genes are TRBV7-7 and TRBJ2-1; D may match TRBD1 or TRBD2 (5 bases each). Germline CDR1 SSHAT, CDR2 FNYEAQ (reference sequence). This CDR3 has 18 amino acids.